A selection of T cell receptor beta chains follows, all from one sample in a study of cytomegalovirus exposure and HLA in healthy donors. Profiling relied on immunoSEQ multiplex PCR, and the TCRdb table lists in-frame clones only, not all of them. The sample has about 140,000 clones; roughly 74% are singletons. Sequenced input: PBMCs. Receptor source: a man aged 40-50 years in good health and CMV-seronegative. The CDR3 runs from the conserved cysteine through the conserved F or W. Each record gives: CDR3 length, D gene, J gene, V gene, clone size, CDR3 protein, CDR3 DNA. The D gene is left open where the match is weak. Rows give clone size only sometimes, using once, few, many, or a class for an expanded clone.

>14|TRBD1|TRBJ2-1|TRBV6-5|few
CASSPGDSYNEQFF
TGTGCCAGCAGTCCCGGGGACAGCTACAATGAGCAGTTCTTC
>15|-|TRBJ2-7|TRBV18|-
CASSPSSGETYEQYF
TGTGCCAGCTCACCGAGTTCAGGGGAGACCTACGAGCAGTACTTC
>16|-|TRBJ2-5|TRBV5-1|-
CASSLVPSAAQETQYF
TGCGCCAGCAGCTTGGTCCCCTCAGCGGCTCAAGAGACCCAGTACTTC
>14|-|TRBJ2-7|TRBV13|-
CASSLRRGPYEQYF
TGTGCCAGCAGCTTACGAAGGGGTCCCTACGAGCAGTACTTC
>18|TRBD2|TRBJ2-7|TRBV4-2|once
CASSQVVMASGGHYEQYF
TGTGCCAGCAGCCAAGTGGTAATGGCTAGCGGGGGTCACTACGAGCAGTACTTC
>14|-|TRBJ2-1|TRBV9|once
CASSRTSSYNEQFF
TGTGCCAGCAGCCGGACATCCTCCTACAATGAGCAGTTCTTC
>14|TRBD1|TRBJ1-2|TRBV28|-
CASSLRQGWDGYTF
TGTGCCAGCAGTCTGAGACAGGGGTGGGATGGCTACACCTTC
>14|-|TRBJ2-1|TRBV6-1|-
CASSPKAAGNEQFF
TGTGCCAGCAGTCCAAAGGCTGCGGGCAATGAGCAGTTCTTC
>14|-|TRBJ1-2|TRBV2|-
CAEQCQDTEYGYTF
TGTGCCGAGCAATGCCAGGACACGGAATATGGCTACACCTTC
>14|-|TRBJ1-1|TRBV4-2|once
CASSPLGGNTEAFF
TGTGCCAGCAGCCCCCTCGGCGGGAACACTGAAGCTTTCTTT
>14|-|TRBJ2-5|TRBV6-6|-
CASSYSAIEETQYF
TGTGCCAGCAGTTACTCAGCTATCGAAGAGACCCAGTACTTC
>15|-|TRBJ1-1|TRBV7-2|-
CASSSYRASSTEAFF
TGTGCCAGCAGCTCCTACAGGGCGTCGAGCACTGAAGCTTTCTTT
>17|-|TRBJ2-2|TRBV14|-
CASSQDPVWGHTGELFF
TGTGCCAGCAGCCAAGATCCTGTCTGGGGGCACACCGGGGAGCTGTTTTTT
>14|-|TRBJ2-7|TRBV7-9|-
CASSIAGQLYEQYF
TGTGCCAGCAGCATTGCGGGACAGCTCTACGAGCAGTACTTC
>16|TRBD2|TRBJ2-7|TRBV14|-
CASSHVSLAGMGEQYF
TGTGCCAGCAGCCACGTTTCACTAGCGGGGATGGGCGAGCAGTACTTC
>14|-|TRBJ2-7|TRBV19|-
CASSIPGLRDEQYF
TGTGCCAGTAGTATCCCCGGGTTGAGAGACGAGCAGTACTTC
>13|TRBD1|TRBJ1-2|TRBV10-3|-
CAISTGDTYGYTF
TGTGCCATCAGTACAGGGGATACCTATGGCTACACCTTC
>15|-|TRBJ1-4|TRBV9|-
CASSTVASPNEKLFF
TGTGCCAGCAGCACAGTAGCGAGTCCTAATGAAAAACTGTTTTTT
>14|-|TRBJ2-7|TRBV5-1|-
CASSLTQGPYEQYF
TGCGCCAGCAGCTTAACCCAGGGGCCCTACGAGCAGTACTTC
>13|-|TRBJ2-5|TRBV7-2|-
CASSRQRQETQYF
TGTGCCAGCAGCCGGCAGCGGCAAGAGACCCAGTACTTC
>14|TRBD1|TRBJ2-7|TRBV29-1|-
CSVVRDRGAYEQYF
TGCAGCGTTGTCCGGGACAGGGGCGCCTACGAGCAGTACTTC
>14|TRBD1|TRBJ1-5|TRBV7-2|once
CASSQRQGYQPQHF
TGTGCCAGCAGCCAAAGACAGGGGTATCAGCCCCAGCATTTT
>15|TRBD1|TRBJ1-4|TRBV19|-
CASAAGGLKNEKLFF
TGTGCCAGTGCGGCAGGGGGCTTAAAGAATGAAAAACTGTTTTTT
>15|TRBD1|TRBJ2-5|TRBV7-7|-
CASSLGRQGQETQYF
TGTGCCAGCAGCTTAGGCAGACAGGGACAAGAGACCCAGTACTTC
>18|TRBD1|TRBJ2-7|TRBV7-6|-
CASSLVGTGDFSSYEQYF
TGTGCCAGCAGCCTAGTAGGGACAGGGGACTTCAGCTCCTACGAGCAGTACTTC
>19|TRBD2|TRBJ2-2|TRBV28|-
CASSTRGGAGGLVTGELFF
TGTGCCAGCAGTACCCGTGGGGGTGCGGGGGGGTTGGTCACCGGGGAGCTGTTTTTT
>14|-|TRBJ2-7|TRBV4-1|-
CASSQDTRGVEQYF
TGCGCCAGCAGCCAAGATACCCGCGGGGTCGAGCAGTACTTC
>14|TRBD1|TRBJ2-7|TRBV5-5|-
CASMSDRASYEQYF
TGTGCCAGCATGTCGGACAGGGCTTCCTACGAGCAGTACTTC
>14|-|TRBJ2-2|TRBV5-1|once
CASSEGRYTGELFF
TGCGCCAGCAGCGAGGGCCGGTACACCGGGGAGCTGTTTTTT
>15|TRBD1|TRBJ2-1|TRBV5-1|-
CASSPRDRDYNEQFF
TGCGCCAGCAGCCCTAGGGACAGAGACTACAATGAGCAGTTCTTC
>15|TRBD1|TRBJ2-1|TRBV7-3|-
CASSLGQGPYNEQFF
TGTGCCAGCAGCTTGGGACAGGGACCATACAATGAGCAGTTCTTC
>15|TRBD2|TRBJ2-5|TRBV7-2|-
CASSSMGGGGETQYF
TGTGCCAGCAGCTCAATGGGCGGGGGGGGTGAGACCCAGTACTTC
>15|TRBD1|TRBJ1-6|TRBV5-1|-
CASSTGQGDNSPLHF
TGCGCCAGCAGCACCGGACAGGGTGATAATTCACCCCTCCACTTT
>16|TRBD2|TRBJ2-5|TRBV4-1|few
CASSERGLGLQETQYF
TGCGCCAGCAGCGAAAGGGGACTAGGCCTTCAAGAGACCCAGTACTTC
>12|-|TRBJ1-2|TRBV2|-
CASRLSLGGYTF
TGTGCCAGCAGATTATCACTCGGGGGCTACACCTTC
>16|-|TRBJ1-2|TRBV19|-
CASSQGIRGQNYGYTF
TGTGCCAGTAGTCAGGGTATAAGGGGCCAGAACTATGGCTACACCTTC
>18|-|TRBJ1-1|TRBV4-3|-
CASSQALTRTGMNTEAFF
TGCGCCAGCAGCCAAGCCTTGACTCGGACTGGCATGAACACTGAAGCTTTCTTT
>13|-|TRBJ2-7|TRBV6-5|-
CASSYQGTGEQYF
TGTGCCAGCAGTTACCAGGGAACTGGCGAGCAGTACTTC
>13|TRBD1|TRBJ1-1|TRBV2|-
CASSSGTGEEAFF
TGTGCCAGCAGCTCGGGGACAGGGGAGGAAGCTTTCTTT
>17|TRBD1|TRBJ1-5|TRBV28|-
CASREGAAGYSNQPQHF
TGTGCCAGCAGAGAGGGGGCGGCGGGTTATAGCAATCAGCCCCAGCATTTT
>13|-|TRBJ2-7|TRBV5-6|-
CASSLMASYEQYF
TGTGCCAGCAGCTTGATGGCCAGTTACGAGCAGTACTTC
>12|-|TRBJ2-7|TRBV6-1|-
CASSEGGGQQYF
TGTGCCAGCAGTGAAGGGGGGGGGCAGCAGTACTTC
>18|TRBD2|TRBJ2-1|TRBV4-3|few
CASSQGFRRREMYNEQFF
TGCGCCAGCAGCCAAGGTTTTCGAAGGCGGGAGATGTACAATGAGCAGTTCTTC
>14|TRBD1|TRBJ2-6|TRBV25-1|-
CASSSGGGANVLTF
TGTGCCAGCAGCTCAGGGGGCGGGGCCAACGTCCTGACTTTC
>19|TRBD2|TRBJ2-3|TRBV4-1|-
CASSQEPLAGVPSTDTQYF
TGCGCCAGCAGCCAAGAACCCCTAGCGGGGGTCCCCTCAACAGATACGCAGTATTTT
>15|TRBD1|TRBJ2-7|TRBV5-3|-
CARSSRDRGPYEQYF
TGTGCCAGAAGCTCCCGGGACAGGGGGCCCTACGAGCAGTACTTC
>15|-|TRBJ1-2|TRBV5-1|few
CASSFDGGEFYGYTF
TGCGCCAGCAGCTTTGATGGGGGCGAATTCTATGGCTACACCTTC